This entry is about one TCR beta chain. The data are from a study of blood T cell repertoires in COVID-19. Trimming took off 5 bases at V and 2 bases at J, with 5 bases between the two ends. Germline lookup yields CDR1 KGHDR and CDR2 SFDVKD. The length of the CDR3 is 12 residues. Authors' analysis steps: Amplification of reference gene primers provided the estimated nucleated cell counts. Method: immunoSEQ multiplex PCR; TCRdb's copy keeps in-frame clones and lacks some. V, J and clone size were drawn from that table, and D and trimming were deduced from the DNA. The table has 60,000 to 95,000 clones, about 74% seen once.

The specimen was peripheral blood. V gene TRBV24-1 combines with J gene TRBJ2-5, with D tentatively TRBD1 (5 bases). The TCR was taken from a human donor with acute or convalescent COVID-19. The donor label of this sample is uncertain. The CDR3 sequence: CATSGTQETQYF. The CDR3 DNA follows: TGTGCCACCAGTGGGACACAAGAGACCCAGTACTTC.